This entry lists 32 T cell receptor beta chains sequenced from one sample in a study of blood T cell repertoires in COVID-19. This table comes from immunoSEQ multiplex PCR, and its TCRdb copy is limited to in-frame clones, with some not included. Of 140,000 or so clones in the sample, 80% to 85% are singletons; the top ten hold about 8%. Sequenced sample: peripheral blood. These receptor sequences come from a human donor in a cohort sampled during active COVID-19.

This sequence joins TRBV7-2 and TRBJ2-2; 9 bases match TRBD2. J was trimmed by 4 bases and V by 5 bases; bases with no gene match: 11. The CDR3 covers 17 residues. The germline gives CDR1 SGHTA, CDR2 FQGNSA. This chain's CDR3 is CASSPRGLAGSTGELFF. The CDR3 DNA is TGTGCCAGCAGCCCTAGAGGTCTAGCGGGGTCCACCGGGGAGCTGTTTTTT.

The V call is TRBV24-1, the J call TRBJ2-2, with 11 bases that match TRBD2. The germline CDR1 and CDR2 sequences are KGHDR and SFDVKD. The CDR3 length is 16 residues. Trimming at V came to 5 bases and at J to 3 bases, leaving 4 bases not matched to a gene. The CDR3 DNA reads TGTGCCACCAGTGTCAGGACTAGCGGGTACACCGGGGAGCTGTTTTTT. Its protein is CATSVRTSGYTGELFF.

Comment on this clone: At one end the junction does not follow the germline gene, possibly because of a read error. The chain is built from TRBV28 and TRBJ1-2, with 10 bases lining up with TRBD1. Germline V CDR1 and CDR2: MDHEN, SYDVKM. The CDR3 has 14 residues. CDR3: CASRTGGSNYGYTF. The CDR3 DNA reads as TGTGCCAGCAGGACAGGGGGCTCTAATTATGGCTACACCTTC.

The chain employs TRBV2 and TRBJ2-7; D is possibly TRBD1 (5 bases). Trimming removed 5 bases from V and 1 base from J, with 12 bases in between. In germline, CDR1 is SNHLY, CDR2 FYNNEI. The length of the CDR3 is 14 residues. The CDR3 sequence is CASSPTTVSYEQYF. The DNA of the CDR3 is TGTGCCAGCAGTCCGACGACAGTTTCCTACGAGCAGTACTTC.

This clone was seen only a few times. CDR3 residues: CASSLSEGSYSYEQYF. In DNA form, the CDR3 reads TGTGCCAGCAGCTTGTCAGAGGGTTCATACTCCTACGAGCAGTACTTC. The genes are TRBV5-4 and TRBJ2-7, with a possible D match to TRBD2 (5 bases). Trimming left V 1 base short and J 0 bases short, with 14 bases between. The CDR3 loop spans 16 amino acids. The germline V gene has CDR1 SGHNT and CDR2 YYREEE (reference sequence). Looking up the rest from reference TRBV5-4 and TRBJ2-7 gives the full variable domain: ETGVTQSPTHLIKTRGQQVTLRCSSQSGHNTVSWYQQALGQGPQFIFQYYREEENGRGNFPPRFSGLQFPNYSSELNVNALELDDSALYLCASSLSEGSYSYEQYFGPGTRLTVT.

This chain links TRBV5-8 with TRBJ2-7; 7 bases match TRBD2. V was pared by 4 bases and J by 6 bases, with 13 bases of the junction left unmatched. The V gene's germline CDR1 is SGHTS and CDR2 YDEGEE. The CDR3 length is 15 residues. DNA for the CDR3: TGTGCCAGCAGCAGGGAGGGGCGGGAGACGGGCGAGCAGTACTTC. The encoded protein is CASSREGRETGEQYF.

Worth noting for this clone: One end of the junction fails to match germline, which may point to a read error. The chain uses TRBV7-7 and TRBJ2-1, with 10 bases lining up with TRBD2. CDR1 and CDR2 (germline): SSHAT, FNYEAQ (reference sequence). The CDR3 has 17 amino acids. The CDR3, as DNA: TGTGCTAGCAGCCCATGGCCTAGCGGGGGCGACGACAATGAGCAGTTCTTC. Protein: CASSPWPSGGDDNEQFF.

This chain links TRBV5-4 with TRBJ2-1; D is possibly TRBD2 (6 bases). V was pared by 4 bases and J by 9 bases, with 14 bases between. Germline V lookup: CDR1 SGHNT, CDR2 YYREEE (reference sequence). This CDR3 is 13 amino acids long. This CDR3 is CASSKGLNSEQFF. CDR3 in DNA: TGTGCCAGCAGCAAGGGACTTAATAGTGAGCAGTTCTTC.

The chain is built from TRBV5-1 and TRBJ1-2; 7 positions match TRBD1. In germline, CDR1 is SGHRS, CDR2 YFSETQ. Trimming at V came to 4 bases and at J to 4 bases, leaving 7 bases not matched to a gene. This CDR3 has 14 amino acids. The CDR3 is CASSMGTELYGYTF. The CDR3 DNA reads TGCGCCAGCAGCATGGGGACAGAACTCTATGGCTACACCTTC.

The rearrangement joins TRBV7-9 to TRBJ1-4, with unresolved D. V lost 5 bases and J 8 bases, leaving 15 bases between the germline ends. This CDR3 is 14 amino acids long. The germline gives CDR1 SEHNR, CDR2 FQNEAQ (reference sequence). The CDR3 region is CASSPSGLPEKLFF. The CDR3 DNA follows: TGTGCCAGCAGCCCTTCAGGTCTGCCCGAAAAACTGTTTTTT. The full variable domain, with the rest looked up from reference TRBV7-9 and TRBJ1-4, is DTGVSQNPRHKITKRGQNVTFRCDPISEHNRLYWYRQTLGQGPEFLTYFQNEAQLEKSRLLSDRFSAERPKGSFSTLEIQRTEQGDSAMYLCASSPSGLPEKLFFGSGTQLSVL.

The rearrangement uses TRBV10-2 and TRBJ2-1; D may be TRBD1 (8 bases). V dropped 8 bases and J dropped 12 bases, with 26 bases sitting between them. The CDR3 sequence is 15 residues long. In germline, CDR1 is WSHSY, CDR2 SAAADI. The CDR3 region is CASLAAGQVKLGQFF. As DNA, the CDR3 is TGCGCCAGCCTAGCGGCGGGACAGGTCAAGTTAGGGCAGTTCTTC.

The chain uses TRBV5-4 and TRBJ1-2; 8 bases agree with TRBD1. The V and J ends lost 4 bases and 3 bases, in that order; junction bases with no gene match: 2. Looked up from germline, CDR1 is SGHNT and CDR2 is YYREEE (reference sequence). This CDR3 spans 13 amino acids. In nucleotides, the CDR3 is TGTGCCAGCAGCCTGGGACAGGACTATGGCTACACCTTC. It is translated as CASSLGQDYGYTF.

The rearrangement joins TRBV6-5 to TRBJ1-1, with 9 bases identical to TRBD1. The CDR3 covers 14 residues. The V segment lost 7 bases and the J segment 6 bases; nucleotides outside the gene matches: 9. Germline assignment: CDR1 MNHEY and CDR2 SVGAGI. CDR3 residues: CASTQGQGIAEAFF. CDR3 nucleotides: TGTGCCAGCACCCAGGGACAGGGTATAGCTGAAGCTTTCTTT.

CDR3 amino acids: CASSLDLYNSPLHF. DNA of the CDR3: TGTGCCAGCAGCTTAGATCTATATAATTCACCCCTCCACTTT. This chain links TRBV11-2 with TRBJ1-6; D unresolved. Trimming left V 0 bases short and J 4 bases short, with 4 bases between. Germline CDR1 reads SGHAT; CDR2 reads FQNNGV. The CDR3 sequence is 14 residues long.

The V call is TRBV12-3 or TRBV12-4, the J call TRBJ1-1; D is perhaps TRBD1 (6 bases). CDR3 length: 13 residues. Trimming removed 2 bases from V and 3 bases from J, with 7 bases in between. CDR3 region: CASSLSGDTEAFF. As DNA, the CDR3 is TGTGCCAGCAGTTTATCAGGGGACACTGAAGCTTTCTTT.

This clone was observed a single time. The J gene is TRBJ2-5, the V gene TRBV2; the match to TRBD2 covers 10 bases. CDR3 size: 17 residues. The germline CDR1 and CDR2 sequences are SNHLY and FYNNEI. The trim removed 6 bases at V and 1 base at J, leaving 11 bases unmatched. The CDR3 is CASSPRGASGSQETQYF. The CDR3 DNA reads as TGTGCCAGCAGCCCTAGGGGGGCTAGCGGGAGCCAAGAGACCCAGTACTTC.

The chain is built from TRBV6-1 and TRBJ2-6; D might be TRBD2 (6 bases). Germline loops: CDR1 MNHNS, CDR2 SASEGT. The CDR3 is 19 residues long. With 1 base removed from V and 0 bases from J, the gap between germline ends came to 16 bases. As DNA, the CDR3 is TGTGCCAGCAGTGAAGGGGCGTGGGGGAGGACCTCTGGGGCCAACGTCCTGACTTTC. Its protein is CASSEGAWGRTSGANVLTF.

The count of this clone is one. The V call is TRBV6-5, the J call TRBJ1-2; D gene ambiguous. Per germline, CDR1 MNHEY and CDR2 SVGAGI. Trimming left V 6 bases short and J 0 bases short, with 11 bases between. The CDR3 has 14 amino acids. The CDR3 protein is CASRYSKPNYGYTF. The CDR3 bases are TGTGCCAGCAGATACAGCAAACCTAACTATGGCTACACCTTC.

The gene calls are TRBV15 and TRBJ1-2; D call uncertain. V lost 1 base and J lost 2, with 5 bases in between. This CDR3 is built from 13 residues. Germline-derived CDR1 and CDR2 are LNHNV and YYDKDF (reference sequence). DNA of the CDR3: TGTGCCACCAGCAGAGGCCAGAACTATGGCTACACCTTC. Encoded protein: CATSRGQNYGYTF.

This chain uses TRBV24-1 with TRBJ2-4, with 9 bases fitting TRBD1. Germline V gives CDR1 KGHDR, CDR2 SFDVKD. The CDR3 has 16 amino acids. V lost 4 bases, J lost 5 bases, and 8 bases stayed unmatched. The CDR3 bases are TGTGCCACCAGTGAAGCCGGGACAGGGACCCAAAACATTCAGTACTTC. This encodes CATSEAGTGTQNIQYF.

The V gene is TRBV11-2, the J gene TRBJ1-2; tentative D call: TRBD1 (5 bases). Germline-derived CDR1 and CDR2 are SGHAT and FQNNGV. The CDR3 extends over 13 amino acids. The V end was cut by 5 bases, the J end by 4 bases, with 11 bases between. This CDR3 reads CASSPTGGYGYTF. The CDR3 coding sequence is TGTGCCAGCAGCCCTACAGGCGGCTATGGCTACACCTTC. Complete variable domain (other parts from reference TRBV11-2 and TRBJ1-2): EAGVAQSPRYKIIEKRQSVAFWCNPISGHATLYWYQQILGQGPKLLIQFQNNGVVDDSQLPKDRFSAERLKGVDSTLKIQPAKLEDSAVYLCASSPTGGYGYTFGSGTRLTVV.

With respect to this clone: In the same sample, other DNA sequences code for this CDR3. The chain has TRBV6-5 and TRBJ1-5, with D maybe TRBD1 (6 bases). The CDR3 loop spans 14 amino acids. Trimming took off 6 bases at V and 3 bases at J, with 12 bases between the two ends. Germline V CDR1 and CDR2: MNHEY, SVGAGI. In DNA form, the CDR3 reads TGTGCCAGCAGCCCGGACAGTCTCAATCAGCCCCAGCATTTT. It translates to CASSPDSLNQPQHF.

Here the CDR3 DNA reads TGCAGTGCTCTACGGGGTGAAGCTTTCTTT. Translated: CSALRGEAFF. The chain combines TRBV20-1 with TRBJ1-1; the D is unclear. Trimming removed 5 bases at V and 7 bases at J, with 8 bases between. The germline CDR1 and CDR2 sequences are DFQATT and SNEGSKA (reference sequence). The CDR3 runs 10 residues.

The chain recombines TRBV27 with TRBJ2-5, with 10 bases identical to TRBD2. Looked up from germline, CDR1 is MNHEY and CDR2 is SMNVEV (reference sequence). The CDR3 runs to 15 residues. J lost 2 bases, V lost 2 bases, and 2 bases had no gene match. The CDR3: CASSLASGGQETQYF. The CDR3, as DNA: TGTGCCAGCAGTTTAGCTAGCGGGGGACAAGAGACCCAGTACTTC.

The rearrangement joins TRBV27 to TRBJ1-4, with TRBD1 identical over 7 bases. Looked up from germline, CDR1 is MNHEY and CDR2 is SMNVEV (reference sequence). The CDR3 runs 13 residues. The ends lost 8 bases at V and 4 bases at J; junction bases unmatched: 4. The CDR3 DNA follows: TGTGCCAGCCGACAGGGCCGTAATGAAAAACTGTTTTTT. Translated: CASRQGRNEKLFF. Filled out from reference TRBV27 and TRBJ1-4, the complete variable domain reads EAQVTQNPRYLITVTGKKLTVTCSQNMNHEYMSWYRQDPGLGLRQIYYSMNVEVTDKGDVPEGYKVSRKEKRNFPLILESPSPNQTSLYFCASRQGRNEKLFFGSGTQLSVL.

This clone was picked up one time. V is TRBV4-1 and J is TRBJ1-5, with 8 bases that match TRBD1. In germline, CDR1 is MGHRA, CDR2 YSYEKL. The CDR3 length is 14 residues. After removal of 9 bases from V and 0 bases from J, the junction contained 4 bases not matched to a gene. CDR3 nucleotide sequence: TGCGCCAGTATGACAGGGGATAGCAATCAGCCCCAGCATTTT. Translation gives CASMTGDSNQPQHF.

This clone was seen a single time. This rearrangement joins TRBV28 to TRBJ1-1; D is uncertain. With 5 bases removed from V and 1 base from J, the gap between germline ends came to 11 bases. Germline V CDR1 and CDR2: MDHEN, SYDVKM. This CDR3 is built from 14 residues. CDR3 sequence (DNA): TGTGCCAGCAGTCCCCGACATAGGAACACTGAAGCTTTCTTT. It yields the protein CASSPRHRNTEAFF.

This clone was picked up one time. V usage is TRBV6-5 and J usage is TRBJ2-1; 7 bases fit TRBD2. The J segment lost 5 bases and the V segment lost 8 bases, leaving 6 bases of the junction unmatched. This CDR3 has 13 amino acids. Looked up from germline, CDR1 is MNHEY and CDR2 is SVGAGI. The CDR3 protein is CASQKGRDNEQFF. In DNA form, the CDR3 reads TGTGCCAGCCAAAAGGGGAGGGACAATGAGCAGTTCTTC.

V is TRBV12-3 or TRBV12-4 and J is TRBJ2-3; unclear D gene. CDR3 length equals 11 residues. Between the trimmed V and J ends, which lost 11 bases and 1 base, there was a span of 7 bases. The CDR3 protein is CASGGTDTQYF. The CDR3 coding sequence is TGTGCCTCCGGAGGCACAGATACGCAGTATTTT.

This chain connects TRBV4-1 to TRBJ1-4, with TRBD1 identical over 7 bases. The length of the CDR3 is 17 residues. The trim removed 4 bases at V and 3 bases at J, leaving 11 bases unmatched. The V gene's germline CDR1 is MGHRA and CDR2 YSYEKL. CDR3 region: CASSPGNRGSSNEKLFF. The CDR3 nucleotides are TGCGCCAGCAGCCCCGGGAACAGGGGATCATCTAATGAAAAACTGTTTTTT.

In DNA, the CDR3 is TGTGCCAGCAGCAGCCGGGACAGGGGCACTGAAGCTTTCTTT. It specifies CASSSRDRGTEAFF. The genes are TRBV13 and TRBJ1-1; TRBD1 aligns across 10 bases. CDR3 size: 14 residues. Germline CDR1 PRHDT, CDR2 FYEKMQ (reference sequence). J was trimmed by 4 bases and V by 5 bases; bases with no gene match: 4.

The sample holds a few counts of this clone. DNA for the CDR3: TGTGCCAGCGCACCCTTTTTGGGGAGCTCCTACAATGAGCAGTTCTTC. This codes for CASAPFLGSSYNEQFF. This chain links TRBV3-1 (or the pseudogene TRBV3-2) with TRBJ2-1, with D perhaps TRBD2 (5 bases). Germline values: CDR1 LGHDT, CDR2 YNNKEL (reference sequence). This CDR3 has 16 residues. V was clipped by 8 bases and J by 0 bases, with 17 bases between them.